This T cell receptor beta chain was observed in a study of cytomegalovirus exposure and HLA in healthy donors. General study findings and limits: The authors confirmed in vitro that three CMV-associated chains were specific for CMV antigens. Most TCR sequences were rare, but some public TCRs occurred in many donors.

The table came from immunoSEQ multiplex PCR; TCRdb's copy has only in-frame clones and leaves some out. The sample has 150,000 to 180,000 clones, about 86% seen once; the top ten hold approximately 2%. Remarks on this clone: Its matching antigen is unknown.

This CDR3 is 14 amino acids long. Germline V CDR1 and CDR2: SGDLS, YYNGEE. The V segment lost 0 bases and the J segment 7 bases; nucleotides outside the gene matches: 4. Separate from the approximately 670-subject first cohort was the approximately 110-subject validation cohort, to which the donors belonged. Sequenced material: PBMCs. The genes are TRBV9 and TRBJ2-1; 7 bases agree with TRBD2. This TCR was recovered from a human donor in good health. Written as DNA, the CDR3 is TGTGCCAGCAGCGTAGCGGGGGGTAAGAATGAGCAGTTCTTC. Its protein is CASSVAGGKNEQFF.